These T cell receptor beta chains were read from a single sample in a study of control samples from healthy donors and cancer patients. Using immunoSEQ multiplex PCR, the repertoire was profiled, and TCRdb retains in-frame clones only, with some absent. Among about 6,000 clones listed, roughly 72% were seen once. Sequencing was carried out using formalin-fixed, paraffin-embedded tissue. The receptors derive from a male donor with melanoma. Each CDR3 is given with its conserved first and last residue. A D gene is named only where the DNA matches it firmly. Part of the rows lack a size; the others show once, few, many or a class for expanded clones.

d_gene	v_gene	abundance	j_gene	CDR3nt	CDR3aa
NA	TRBV29-1	NA	TRBJ1-5	TGCAGCGTTGGTGGGATCCCCAATCAGCCCCAGCATTTT	CSVGGIPNQPQHF
NA	TRBV21-1	NA	TRBJ1-4	TGTGCCAGCAGCAAAGGACGCGGCCCCTGCCATAAACTGTTTTTT	CASSKGRGPCHKLFF
NA	TRBV2	NA	TRBJ1-5	TGTGCCAGCAGTGAAAGTTTATCTGGGGCGCAGCCCCAGCATTTT	CASSESLSGAQPQHF
NA	TRBV4-2	NA	TRBJ2-1	TGTGCCAGCAGCCAAGACGGGCGACCCCGAGGAAATGAGCAGTTCTTC	CASSQDGRPRGNEQFF
NA	TRBV27	few	TRBJ2-7	TGTGCCAGCAGCTTGCGGGAAACCTACGAGCAGTACTTC	CASSLRETYEQYF
NA	TRBV5-5	NA	TRBJ2-3	TGTGCCAGCAGCTTGGACATGAGCAGAGGAGATACGCAGTATTTT	CASSLDMSRGDTQYF
NA	TRBV10-3	NA	TRBJ2-3	TGTGCCATCATGGAGCGGCTCACAGATACGCAGTATTTT	CAIMERLTDTQYF
NA	TRBV7-3	few	TRBJ2-1	TGTGCCAGCAGCTTAACGGGACTCTACAATGAGCAGTTCTTC	CASSLTGLYNEQFF
NA	TRBV27	NA	TRBJ2-7	TGTGCCAGCAGTTTATCGAAACAGGTCCCCAACGAGCAGTACTTC	CASSLSKQVPNEQYF
NA	TRBV3-1/TRBV3-2	NA	TRBJ1-3	TGTGCCAGCAGCGTGAGTGCCCTAATCTCTGGAAACACCATATATTTT	CASSVSALISGNTIYF
TRBD1	TRBV19	NA	TRBJ1-4	TGTGCCAGTAAGCCAGGGACAGCGACTAATGAAAAACTGTTTTTT	CASKPGTATNEKLFF
NA	TRBV7-9	NA	TRBJ1-2	TGTGCCAGCAGCGAGTACAACTATGGCTACACCTTC	CASSEYNYGYTF
TRBD2	TRBV28	NA	TRBJ2-1	TGTGCCAGCAGCGACCAGCGGGAGATTGATGAGCAGTTCTTC	CASSDQREIDEQFF
NA	TRBV2	few	TRBJ2-1	TGTGCCAGCAGTCAGGGTGAGCAGTTCTTC	CASSQGEQFF
NA	TRBV19	NA	TRBJ2-3	TGTGCCAGTAGACAAGCCGGGGATACGCAGTATTTT	CASRQAGDTQYF
TRBD1	TRBV3-1/TRBV3-2	NA	TRBJ2-7	TGTGCCAGCAGCCGTGGGACAGTCGTCTACGAGCAGTACTTC	CASSRGTVVYEQYF
TRBD1	TRBV9	few	TRBJ1-2	TGTGCCAGCAGCCAGGGGGTAGGGAGGGACTATGGCTACACCTTC	CASSQGVGRDYGYTF
TRBD1	TRBV18	few	TRBJ2-3	TGTGCCAGCTCAGCGTACAGGGGCAGCACAGATACGCAGTATTTT	CASSAYRGSTDTQYF
TRBD1	TRBV2	NA	TRBJ2-7	TGTGCCAGTACCCACCGGGACAGGGACTACGAGCAGTACTTC	CASTHRDRDYEQYF
TRBD1	TRBV6-2/TRBV6-3	NA	TRBJ1-5	TGTGCCAGCAGCTCCGGGACAGGAGTTCAGCCCCAGCATTTT	CASSSGTGVQPQHF
TRBD2	TRBV14	NA	TRBJ2-1	TGTGCCAGCAGCCACCTAGCGGGGCCATACAATGAGCAGTTCTTC	CASSHLAGPYNEQFF
TRBD1	TRBV13	NA	TRBJ2-7	TGTGCCAGCAGCTTATCCGGGACAGGGGCCGCCGAGCAGTACTTC	CASSLSGTGAAEQYF
NA	TRBV7-2	NA	TRBJ2-7	TGTGCCAGCAGCTCGCCCGCGGCCGCTTCCGACGAGCAGTACTTC	CASSSPAAASDEQYF
TRBD2	TRBV7-7	NA	TRBJ2-3	TGTGCCAGCAGCTCCGGCTTAGCGGGAGGGGCAGATACGCAGTATTTT	CASSSGLAGGADTQYF
TRBD2	TRBV24-1	once	TRBJ2-3	TGTGCCACCAGTGATCGAGCGGGACTAGCGGGAGTGGAAACGCAGTATTTT	CATSDRAGLAGVETQYF
NA	TRBV7-9	NA	TRBJ2-1	TGTGCCAGCAGCCCTAAGATGGTCGATGAGCAGTTCTTC	CASSPKMVDEQFF
NA	TRBV6-2/TRBV6-3	few	TRBJ2-7	TGTGCCAGCAGTTGGGTCGGAACCTACGAGCAGTACTTC	CASSWVGTYEQYF
NA	TRBV27	NA	TRBJ2-7	TGTGCCAGCAGTTTACGGCAGGGATGGGGCGAGCAGTACTTC	CASSLRQGWGEQYF
TRBD2	TRBV2	once	TRBJ2-1	TGTGCCAGCAGTGTTGTAGCGGGAGGGCGAGGGGAGCAGTTCTTC	CASSVVAGGRGEQFF
NA	TRBV3-1/TRBV3-2	NA	TRBJ2-1	TGTGCCAGCAGCCAAAGGGGCTACAATGAGCAGTTCTTC	CASSQRGYNEQFF
TRBD2	TRBV5-1	NA	TRBJ2-1	TGCGCCAGCAGCTCCGGAAGCGGGAGGAGCTCCTACAATGAGCAGTTCTTC	CASSSGSGRSSYNEQFF
NA	TRBV6-6	NA	TRBJ1-1	TGTGCCAGCAGTGAGCAGCCCATGAACACTGAAGCTTTCTTT	CASSEQPMNTEAFF
TRBD1	TRBV7-2	few	TRBJ2-3	TGTGCCAGCAGCTTAGGGGGGACAGTCACTAGCACAGATACGCAGTATTTT	CASSLGGTVTSTDTQYF
NA	TRBV18	NA	TRBJ2-1	TGTGCCAGCTCACCGAGCCAGGTGGGGGGCAATGAGCAGTTCTTC	CASSPSQVGGNEQFF
NA	TRBV7-9	few	TRBJ2-2	TGTGCCAGCAGCCGGAGTTATAACACCGGGGAGCTGTTTTTT	CASSRSYNTGELFF
NA	TRBV24-1	NA	TRBJ2-5	TGTGCCACCAGTGATTTGCATAAGGGGGTGCGGGAGACCCAGTACTTC	CATSDLHKGVRETQYF
NA	TRBV4-2	NA	TRBJ1-2	TGTGCCAGCAGCCAAGTCCCAGGGATTTTAGGATATGGCTACACCTTC	CASSQVPGILGYGYTF
NA	TRBV11-2	NA	TRBJ2-7	TGTGCCAGCAGCTTCTTGGCAAGCAGTACCTACGAGCAGTACTTC	CASSFLASSTYEQYF
TRBD1	TRBV29-1	NA	TRBJ1-1	TGCAGCGTGGGACAGATTAACACTGAAGCTTTCTTT	CSVGQINTEAFF
TRBD2	TRBV5-4	NA	TRBJ2-3	TGTGCCAGCAGCTTGGGACTAGCGGGAGATACGCAGTATTTT	CASSLGLAGDTQYF
NA	TRBV20-1	NA	TRBJ2-3	TGCAGTGCTAGTTTTGCCGATACGCAGTATTTT	CSASFADTQYF
NA	TRBV27	once	TRBJ1-3	TGTGCCAGCTGGGACCTGAGCTCTGGAAACACCATATATTTT	CASWDLSSGNTIYF
TRBD1	TRBV14	NA	TRBJ2-1	TGTGCCAGCAGCTTCCTGGGACAGCCCTACAATGAGCAGTTCTTC	CASSFLGQPYNEQFF
TRBD1	TRBV7-8	NA	TRBJ2-3	TGTGCCAGCAGCAGCAGACAGGGGTCAGATACGCAGTATTTT	CASSSRQGSDTQYF
TRBD1	TRBV28	NA	TRBJ1-1	TGTGCCAGCAGATACCGGGACAGGGGGCGCCTAGGGGCTGAAGCTTTCTTT	CASRYRDRGRLGAEAFF
NA	TRBV6-5	NA	TRBJ2-5	TGTGCCAGCAGGGCTAGCGCACAGTCCAGGTCCCAGTACTTC	CASRASAQSRSQYF
NA	TRBV7-8	NA	TRBJ2-7	TGTGCCAGCAGCTTAGAAGAGGGTCGCGGGTACGGGGTCGAGCAGTACTTC	CASSLEEGRGYGVEQYF
NA	TRBV18	few	TRBJ1-4	TGTGCCAGCTCACCAGGGGCAGGTGAAAAACTGTTTTTT	CASSPGAGEKLFF
TRBD2	TRBV6-5	NA	TRBJ2-2	TGTGCCAGCAGAGGGACTAGCGGAAACACCGGGGAGCTGTTTTTT	CASRGTSGNTGELFF
TRBD1	TRBV7-3	NA	TRBJ2-2	TGTGCCAGCAGCTCGGACAGGGGGCTGCCCGGGGAGCTGTTCTTT	CASSSDRGLPGELFF
TRBD2	TRBV27	NA	TRBJ2-1	TGTGCCAGCAGTTGGGTAGCGGGAGAGCTCAATGAGCAGTTCTTC	CASSWVAGELNEQFF
NA	TRBV2	NA	TRBJ2-5	TGTGCCAGCAATAGACAGGTTAAGGAGACCCAGTACTTC	CASNRQVKETQYF